A selection of T cell receptor beta chains follows, all from one sample in a study of cytomegalovirus exposure and HLA in healthy donors. The repertoire was sequenced with immunoSEQ multiplex PCR; TCRdb's copy has only in-frame clones and lacks some. In the table there are 180,000 or so clones, under 85% of which are singletons. Input material: PBMCs. The receptors derive from a human donor in good health. Each CDR3 is given with its conserved first and last residue. D genes are given only for firm matches. Rows may omit the clone size; those that give it use once, few, many or a size class.

CDR3 protein	CDR3 DNA	V gene	J gene	D gene	clone size
CATSRDRGYEQYF	TGTGCCACCAGCAGAGATCGGGGATACGAGCAGTACTTC	TRBV15	TRBJ2-7	NA	NA
CASSRGRQETQYF	TGTGCCAGCAGCCGCGGGAGACAAGAGACCCAGTACTTC	TRBV7-2	TRBJ2-5	TRBD2	NA
CASSSRRDGLTGELFF	TGTGCCAGCAGCTCCCGTCGTGACGGACTCACCGGGGAGCTGTTTTTT	TRBV5-4	TRBJ2-2	NA	NA
CASSSGIDQPQHF	TGTGCCAGCAGTTCAGGGATCGATCAGCCCCAGCATTTT	TRBV27	TRBJ1-5	NA	few
CASSLEDRGNYEQYF	TGTGCCAGCAGCTTAGAGGACAGGGGCAACTACGAGCAGTACTTC	TRBV7-9	TRBJ2-7	TRBD1	NA
CASNEDRSYEQYF	TGCGCCAGCAACGAAGACAGGAGCTACGAGCAGTACTTC	TRBV10-2	TRBJ2-7	NA	NA
CAISGWDTENYEQYF	TGTGCCATCAGTGGTTGGGACACAGAGAACTACGAGCAGTACTTC	TRBV10-3	TRBJ2-7	NA	NA
CASSSDRGLGYTF	TGCGCCAGCAGCAGCGACAGGGGGCTTGGCTACACCTTC	TRBV5-1	TRBJ1-2	TRBD1	few
CASSQDLTGSPLHF	TGCGCCAGCAGCCAAGATCTAACCGGTTCACCCCTCCACTTT	TRBV4-3	TRBJ1-6	NA	NA
CASSLTGGGSNTEAFF	TGTGCCAGCAGCTTGACAGGGGGCGGATCGAACACTGAAGCTTTCTTT	TRBV5-4	TRBJ1-1	TRBD1	NA
CASSSGLAGGFTGELFF	TGTGCCAGCAGCTCGGGACTAGCGGGGGGATTCACCGGGGAGCTGTTTTTT	TRBV7-2	TRBJ2-2	TRBD2	NA
CASSPDRGTEAFF	TGTGCCAGCAGCCCCGACAGGGGCACTGAAGCTTTCTTT	TRBV2	TRBJ1-1	TRBD1	NA
CASSLDGGGASGELFF	TGCGCCAGCAGCTTGGATGGCGGGGGGGCATCCGGGGAGCTGTTTTTT	TRBV5-1	TRBJ2-2	TRBD2	NA
CASSVLGGGFGETQYF	TGTGCCAGCAGCGTTCTCGGGGGGGGGTTCGGAGAGACCCAGTACTTC	TRBV9	TRBJ2-5	TRBD2	NA
CASSLGVGDRGLFF	TGTGCCAGCAGCTTAGGGGTGGGGGACAGGGGGCTGTTTTTT	TRBV7-8	TRBJ1-4	TRBD1	NA
CASIRGGGSYEQYF	TGTGCCAGCATAAGGGGCGGGGGCTCCTACGAGCAGTACTTC	TRBV7-9	TRBJ2-7	TRBD2	once
CASSPTTGDEQYF	TGTGCCAGCTCACCTACCACAGGGGACGAGCAGTACTTC	TRBV18	TRBJ2-7	TRBD1	NA
CASSEWQVDYGYTF	TGTGCCAGCAGTGAGTGGCAGGTGGACTATGGCTACACCTTC	TRBV2	TRBJ1-2	NA	NA
CASSTQGNQPQHF	TGTGCCAGTAGTACACAGGGGAACCAGCCCCAGCATTTT	TRBV19	TRBJ1-5	TRBD1	NA
CASSPDSSYEQYF	TGTGCCAGCTCACCAGACAGCTCCTACGAGCAGTACTTC	TRBV18	TRBJ2-7	NA	few
CASILIAGGEGNEQFF	TGTGCCAGTATTTTGATAGCGGGGGGGGAGGGTAATGAGCAGTTCTTC	TRBV2	TRBJ2-1	TRBD2	NA
CSAVMNTEAFF	TGCAGTGCTGTAATGAACACTGAAGCTTTCTTT	TRBV20-1	TRBJ1-1	NA	NA
CASTRGGDQPQHF	TGTGCCAGTACCCGAGGGGGCGATCAGCCCCAGCATTTT	TRBV19	TRBJ1-5	TRBD1	once
CASRDRGIDTQYF	TGTGCCTCACGGGACAGGGGGATAGATACGCAGTATTTT	TRBV7-9	TRBJ2-3	TRBD1	few
CASSHGTGGLSEQYF	TGTGCCAGCAGCCACGGGACAGGGGGGTTAAGCGAGCAGTACTTC	TRBV6-6	TRBJ2-7	TRBD1	few